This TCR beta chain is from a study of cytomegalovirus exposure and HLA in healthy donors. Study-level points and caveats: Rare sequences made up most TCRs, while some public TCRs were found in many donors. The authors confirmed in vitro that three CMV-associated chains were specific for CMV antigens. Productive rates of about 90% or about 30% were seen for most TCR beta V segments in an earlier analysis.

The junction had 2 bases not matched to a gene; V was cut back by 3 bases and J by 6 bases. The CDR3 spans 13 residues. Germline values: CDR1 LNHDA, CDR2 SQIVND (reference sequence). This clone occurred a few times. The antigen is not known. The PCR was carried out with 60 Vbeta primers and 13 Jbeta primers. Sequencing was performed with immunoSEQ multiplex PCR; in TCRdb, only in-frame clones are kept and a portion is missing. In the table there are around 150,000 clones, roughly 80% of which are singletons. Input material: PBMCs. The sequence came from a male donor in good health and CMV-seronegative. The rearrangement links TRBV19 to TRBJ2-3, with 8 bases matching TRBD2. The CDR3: CASSMGGGDTQYF. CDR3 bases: TGTGCCAGTAGTATGGGCGGGGGGGATACGCAGTATTTT.